This T cell receptor (beta chain) stems from a study of T cells after yellow fever vaccination. This clonotype was seen a handful of times. TCRdb re-analysed the 5' RACE reads in MiXCR, keeping a single row per CDR3 protein. Here the sample spans approximately 510,000 distinct CDR3 sequences, just over 20% being singletons. Sequences were derived from PBMCs, sampled roughly 20 days after the first yellow fever vaccination. This receptor was identified in a man in his late teens or twenties who received the YFV17D yellow fever vaccine.

In DNA, the CDR3 is TGTGCCACCAGCAGAGATCCCCATGCTGCCTACGAGCAGTACTTC. Protein product: CATSRDPHAAYEQYF. The chain links TRBV15 to TRBJ2-7; D not certain. Germline V lookup: CDR1 LNHNV, CDR2 YYDKDF (reference sequence). The CDR3 has 15 residues. The V end lost 0 bases, the J end lost 2 bases, and 11 bases lay between the germline ends.